This T cell receptor beta chain was identified during a study of CD8 T cells in Susac syndrome (dated by TCRdb to the late 2010s). At the level of the whole study: The study used repertoire sequencing to test whether antigen drove CD8+ T cell activation and differentiation in Susac syndrome. Clonality of the CD8+ T cell repertoire was compared between more than 10 healthy donors, some 14 Susac syndrome patients and roughly 16 multiple sclerosis patients.

Peripheral blood CD8+ and CD4+ T cells from healthy donors, Susac syndrome patients and multiple sclerosis patients were profiled by high-throughput TCR beta sequencing. The multiple sclerosis controls were treatment-naive patients who had stable or active relapsing-remitting disease and met the revised McDonald criteria. Bulk CD8+ and CD4+ T cells were purified by magnetic negative isolation, whereas CD8+ TEMRA cells were enriched by FACS. Blood was drawn into EDTA tubes, processed within 24 hours, and PBMCs were isolated by density gradient centrifugation. PBMCs intended for TCR sequencing were cryopreserved in liquid nitrogen and thawed later in a water bath at 37 degrees C. The sorted or isolated CD4+, CD8+ and CD8+ TEMRA cells had a purity of 90% or higher. Comments on this clonotype: Its antigen remains unidentified. Base quality data are lacking; no much larger clone is found one base away.

The CDR3 goes from the cysteine to the phenylalanine over 15 residues. The kept DNA is CDR3 alone, 45 bases in frame from the first base. Via the germline V gene (reference sequence), CDR1 is SGHAT and CDR2 FQDESV. From V the trimming removes 5 bases and from J it removes 3 bases, while the gene matches leave 6 bases of the junction unaccounted for. RNA was extracted using the RNeasy kit, and roughly 0.5 to 1 microgram was reverse transcribed with random hexamers. TCR beta CDR3 regions were amplified with the immunoSEQ multiplex PCR assay covering 54 Vbeta and 13 Jbeta segments. PCR amplification bias was corrected by using a synthetic template baseline for primer optimization and computational correction. Regarding the original processing steps: Reads were annotated to V, D and J genes per IMGT and analyzed with immunoSEQ Analyzer, keeping only productive sequences. Clonality was computed as one minus Shannon entropy normalized by log2 of the number of productive unique sequences. For each patient and control, public and private clones were evaluated among the 100 most prevalent clones. Clones were defined as Susac-specific when absent from the healthy and MS cohorts, from fewer than 1,200 published viral clones and from other ImmuneACCESS disease sequences. Using fastp trimming at Q25 and MiXCR clonotype assembly, TCRdb reanalyzed the public sequencing data and kept in-frame beta chains. Rows with a matching CDR3 protein are joined into one entry that keeps the most common DNA and genes. The V and J calls come from TCRdb's annotation, not from the publication. This sample is represented by about 280,000 distinct CDR3 sequences; 70% to 90% of them were singletons. The top ten clones comprise over 0.095% of the sample.

Broader findings and caveats from the paper: The TCR sequencing and HLA analysis was acknowledged to have included a relatively small number of individuals.

The chain is encoded by TRBV11-1 joined to TRBJ2-7; 11 bases in the junction line up with TRBD1. This sequence originates from a human donor with multiple sclerosis. Sequenced sample: CD8+ T cells from PBMCs. The DNA is TGTGCCAGCAGCCTGGGACAGGGGGTGGTCTACGAGCAGTACTTC. The translation is CASSLGQGVVYEQYF.